Listed here are 19 T cell receptor beta chains from one sample, sequenced in a study of shared clonotypes between healthy human individuals. Data came from immunoSEQ multiplex PCR; TCRdb stores just in-frame clones and leaves some out. The sample shows over a million clones, roughly 95% of them seen only once. Sequencing input: naive CD4+ T cells sorted from blood. Subset in this sample: CD45RA+ positively selected. All receptors come from a young man in good health.

This chain connects TRBV10-3 to TRBJ1-3; no firm D call. Germline-derived CDR1 and CDR2 are ENHRY and SYGVKD. The CDR3 totals 17 residues. With 2 bases removed from V and 0 bases from J, the gap between germline ends came to 14 bases. Here the CDR3 reads CAISERLPGLSGNTIYF. CDR3 in DNA: TGTGCCATCAGTGAGCGATTACCAGGACTCTCTGGAAACACCATATATTTT.

The chain's CDR3 is CASSVVSTDNEQFF. The CDR3 DNA follows: TGTGCCAGCAGCGTAGTATCGACAGATAATGAGCAGTTCTTC. This sequence joins TRBV9 and TRBJ2-1; the D gene is possibly TRBD1 (5 bases). CDR3 length equals 14 residues. The germline gives CDR1 SGDLS, CDR2 YYNGEE. The V end was cut by 0 bases, the J end by 7 bases, with 11 bases between.

J is TRBJ2-7 and V is TRBV18; possibly TRBD1 for D (6 bases). CDR1 and CDR2 from the germline V gene are KGHSH and LQKENI. The CDR3 covers 16 residues. V was clipped by 3 bases and J by 0 bases, with 15 bases between them. In DNA, the CDR3 is TGTGCCAGCTCACCCTATACAGGGATTCCCTCCTACGAGCAGTACTTC. This codes for CASSPYTGIPSYEQYF.

This chain links TRBV25-1 with TRBJ2-1; D is possibly TRBD1 (6 bases). Deletions cut 3 bases from V and 9 bases from J, with 9 bases between. CDR1 is MGHDK and CDR2 is SYGVNS in the germline V gene. The CDR3 loop spans 12 amino acids. CDR3 sequence: CASSDRGLEQFF. CDR3 sequence (DNA): TGTGCCAGCAGTGACAGGGGTCTTGAGCAGTTCTTC.

This chain connects TRBV6-5 to TRBJ2-1, with D tentatively TRBD2 (5 bases). Looked up from germline, CDR1 is MNHEY and CDR2 is SVGAGI. Between the trimmed V and J ends, which lost 1 base and 10 bases, there was a span of 11 bases. The CDR3 totals 13 residues. The CDR3 nucleotides read TGTGCCAGCAGTTACTTACGCGGCGGGGAGCAGTTCTTC. Protein: CASSYLRGGEQFF.

J is TRBJ2-3 and V is TRBV15; 11 nucleotides align to TRBD2. V lost 5 bases, J lost 2 bases, and 6 bases stayed unmatched. The CDR3 consists of 16 residues. CDR1 is LNHNV, CDR2 YYDKDF, per germline (reference sequence). CDR3 nucleotides: TGTGCCACCAGCGGCGGGACTAGCGGAACCACAGATACGCAGTATTTT. It yields the protein CATSGGTSGTTDTQYF. Full variable domain (outside the CDR3, taken from reference TRBV15 and TRBJ2-3): DAMVIQNPRYQVTQFGKPVTLSCSQTLNHNVMYWYQQKSSQAPKLLFHYYDKDFNNEADTPDNFQSRRPNTSFCFLDIRSPGLGDTAMYLCATSGGTSGTTDTQYFGPGTRLTVL.

The chain couples TRBV6-6 to TRBJ2-1; D gene unclear. The CDR3 has 12 amino acids. Germline V gives CDR1 MNHNY, CDR2 SVGAGI (reference sequence). V was shortened by 8 bases and J by 9 bases, with 14 bases between the two germline ends. The CDR3 DNA is TGTGCCAGCGGAAAGGCAGGCGGTGAGCAGTTCTTC. Its translation is CASGKAGGEQFF.

The chain joins TRBV29-1 to TRBJ2-5; a weak D match, TRBD2 (6 bases). The CDR3 runs 13 residues. Germline V gives CDR1 SQVTM, CDR2 ANQGSEA. Trimming removed 4 bases at V and 3 bases at J, with 12 bases between. The DNA of the CDR3 is TGCAGCGTTGCGGGGGACTGGAAAGAGACCCAGTACTTC. Translated: CSVAGDWKETQYF. The full variable domain, in which reference TRBV29-1 and TRBJ2-5 provide the parts outside the CDR3, is SAVISQKPSRDICQRGTSLTIQCQVDSQVTMMFWYRQQPGQSLTLIATANQGSEATYESGFVIDKFPISRPNLTFSTLTVSNMSPEDSSIYLCSVAGDWKETQYFGPGTRLLVL.

The chain employs TRBV9 and TRBJ2-5, with D possibly being TRBD1 (5 bases). This CDR3 region has 17 residues. Germline V gene data show CDR1 as SGDLS and CDR2 as YYNGEE. Trimming shortened V by 0 bases and J by 5 bases, and 20 bases separated the two germline ends. As DNA, the CDR3 is TGTGCCAGCAGCGTAGGGCAGGGCCGTCCTCTGGGGGAGACCCAGTACTTC. This sequence encodes CASSVGQGRPLGETQYF.

The J gene is TRBJ2-5, the V gene TRBV18; D call uncertain. The CDR3 is 14 residues long. V shed 1 base and J shed 1 base, with 7 bases lying between them. CDR1 and CDR2 (germline): KGHSH, LQKENI. This CDR3 reads CASSPLESQETQYF. The CDR3 region has the DNA TGTGCCAGCTCACCACTGGAGAGCCAAGAGACCCAGTACTTC.

The chain has TRBV7-8 and TRBJ1-1, with a possible D match to TRBD1 (6 bases). The CDR3 covers 14 residues. Germline V gene lookup returns CDR1 SGHVS and CDR2 FQNEAQ. V was clipped by 5 bases and J by 1 base, with 11 bases between them. The CDR3 DNA follows: TGTGCCAGCAGCGACCCGGGACAGAACACTGAAGCTTTCTTT. Translation gives CASSDPGQNTEAFF.

This CDR3 is CASSPRLGTGGARSRETQYF. The CDR3 bases are TGTGCCAGCAGCCCACGGCTCGGGACAGGGGGCGCGCGATCCCGGGAGACCCAGTACTTC. The rearrangement links TRBV9 to TRBJ2-5; the match to TRBD1 covers 12 bases. The germline V gene encodes CDR1 SGDLS and CDR2 YYNGEE. The CDR3 loop spans 20 amino acids. J lost 5 bases, V lost 4 bases, and 21 bases had no gene match.

The gene calls are TRBV7-8 and TRBJ2-7, with D perhaps matching TRBD1 (5 bases). Per germline, CDR1 SGHVS and CDR2 FQNEAQ. V lost 5 bases and J 5 bases, leaving 19 bases between the germline ends. This CDR3 is 15 amino acids long. Written as DNA, the CDR3 is TGTGCCAGCAGCCCACCGGGCAGGGATGTTCACGAGCAGTACTTC. It specifies CASSPPGRDVHEQYF.

The rearrangement joins TRBV29-1 to TRBJ2-7; 8 bases agree with TRBD2. CDR3 length: 14 amino acids. V lost 4 bases, J lost 6 bases, and 11 bases stayed unmatched. Per the germline V gene, CDR1 is SQVTM and CDR2 is ANQGSEA. Here the CDR3 DNA reads TGCAGCGTTGGGGGCCGGGAGGGTATCGGCGAGCAGTACTTC. Translated: CSVGGREGIGEQYF.

This chain connects TRBV5-4 to TRBJ2-1; a possible D gene is TRBD2 (6 bases). Per germline, CDR1 SGHNT and CDR2 YYREEE (reference sequence). V lost 8 bases and J lost 4, with 22 bases in between. The CDR3 is 16 amino acids. In DNA form, the CDR3 reads TGTGCCAGTACGGTCGGGACTGAGGCGCTGTACAATGAGCAGTTCTTC. This gives the protein CASTVGTEALYNEQFF. The variable domain in full, completed from reference TRBV5-4 and TRBJ2-1, reads ETGVTQSPTHLIKTRGQQVTLRCSSQSGHNTVSWYQQALGQGPQFIFQYYREEENGRGNFPPRFSGLQFPNYSSELNVNALELDDSALYLCASTVGTEALYNEQFFGPGTRLTVL.

As to this clone: One base away lies a much larger clone, so this may be a sequencing read error. Other nucleotide sequences in the sample specify the same CDR3. The chain carries TRBV5-1 and TRBJ2-5, with unresolved D. Trimming cost V 2 bases and J 5 bases, with 4 bases left between them. CDR3 length: 11 residues. Germline CDR1 SGHRS, CDR2 YFSETQ. The DNA of the CDR3 is TGCGCCAGCAGCTTACAGGAGACCCAGTACTTC. This codes for CASSLQETQYF.

The genes are TRBV15 and TRBJ2-7, with 7 bases that match TRBD1. CDR3 length: 15 residues. Germline CDR1 and CDR2: LNHNV and YYDKDF (reference sequence). J gave up 7 bases and V 3 bases, and 12 bases lay outside the gene matches. DNA of the CDR3: TGTGCCACCAGCAGCTCACAGGGGCCTACGGGTGAGCAGTACTTC. It encodes CATSSSQGPTGEQYF.

This clone showed up just a few times. This chain connects TRBV18 to TRBJ2-3; D is uncertain. CDR1 and CDR2 (germline): KGHSH, LQKENI. The length of the CDR3 is 13 residues. V shed 1 base and J shed 1 base, with 3 bases lying between them. This CDR3 is CASSPQGTDTQYF. The CDR3 DNA sequence: TGTGCCAGCTCACCACAGGGCACAGATACGCAGTATTTT.

V gene TRBV5-4 combines with J gene TRBJ2-1; no reliable D call. V lost 1 base and J lost 5, with 10 bases in between. The CDR3 has 14 residues. Germline assignment: CDR1 SGHNT and CDR2 YYREEE (reference sequence). Here the CDR3 reads CASSLLVDNNEQFF. In DNA form, the CDR3 reads TGTGCCAGCAGCTTGTTGGTCGACAACAATGAGCAGTTCTTC.